Below are 5 T cell receptor beta chains sequenced from a single sample in a study of cytomegalovirus exposure and HLA in healthy donors listed by TCRdb under 2017. Libraries were constructed by the immunoSEQ multiplex PCR assay. The multiplex PCR relied on a mix of 60 forward primers for TCR Vbeta segments and 13 reverse primers for TCR Jbeta segments. TCRdb mirrors the immuneACCESS table, restricted to in-frame sequences. Some clones are absent from its copies; in checked studies, under half trace to an unresolved V gene, and the reason for the others is unknown. This sample is represented by roughly 100,000 clones; roughly 82% of them were singletons. Of the sample, roughly 2.9% falls within the top ten clones. The source material was PBMCs. Receptors originate from a male donor in good health and CMV-seropositive.

This rearrangement joins TRBV30 to TRBJ1-5; D is undetermined. Trimming stripped 2 bases from V and 2 bases from J, with 10 bases between. CDR1 and CDR2 from the germline V gene are GTSNPN and SVGIG (reference sequence). This CDR3 contains 14 residues. CDR3 coding DNA: TGTGCCTGGAGTCTGACGGCGGGCAATCAGCCCCAGCATTTT. It translates to CAWSLTAGNQPQHF.

This chain's CDR3 is CASSQDVYPVATNEKLFF. The CDR3 DNA follows: TGCGCCAGCAGCCAAGATGTCTACCCCGTTGCAACTAATGAAAAACTGTTTTTT. This chain uses TRBV4-3 with TRBJ1-4; D remains unclear. Looked up from germline, CDR1 is LGHNA and CDR2 is YSLEER. With 0 bases removed from V and 0 bases from J, the gap between germline ends came to 14 bases. The CDR3 sequence is 18 residues long.

This chain joins TRBV27 and TRBJ2-5, with a weak D call TRBD2 (5 bases). The CDR3 totals 16 residues. The germline V gene has CDR1 MNHEY and CDR2 SMNVEV (reference sequence). The germline V and J ends were trimmed by 3 bases and 0 bases, with 14 bases remaining between them. The CDR3 DNA reads as TGTGCCAGCAGTTTCGGGTTCGGGGTAAACCAAGAGACCCAGTACTTC. The encoded protein is CASSFGFGVNQETQYF.

The chain has TRBV5-1 and TRBJ2-1, with 16 bases lining up with TRBD2. Germline V gene sequence: CDR1 SGHRS, CDR2 YFSETQ. The CDR3 is 18 residues long. J was trimmed by 4 bases and V by 0 bases; bases with no gene match: 4. The CDR3: CASSLAGLAGGLYNEQFF. CDR3 bases: TGCGCCAGCAGCTTGGCGGGACTAGCGGGGGGGCTTTACAATGAGCAGTTCTTC.

Concerning this clone itself: The junction shows a germline mismatch at one end, possibly a read error. The gene calls are TRBV7-9 and TRBJ1-2, with D perhaps TRBD1 (6 bases). The germline gives CDR1 SEHNR, CDR2 FQNEAQ (reference sequence). This CDR3 is built from 16 residues. The CDR3 reads CASSTAVTGNSYGYPF. The CDR3 DNA sequence: TGTGCCAGCAGCACTGCGGTTACAGGGAACTCCTATGGCTACCCCTTC.